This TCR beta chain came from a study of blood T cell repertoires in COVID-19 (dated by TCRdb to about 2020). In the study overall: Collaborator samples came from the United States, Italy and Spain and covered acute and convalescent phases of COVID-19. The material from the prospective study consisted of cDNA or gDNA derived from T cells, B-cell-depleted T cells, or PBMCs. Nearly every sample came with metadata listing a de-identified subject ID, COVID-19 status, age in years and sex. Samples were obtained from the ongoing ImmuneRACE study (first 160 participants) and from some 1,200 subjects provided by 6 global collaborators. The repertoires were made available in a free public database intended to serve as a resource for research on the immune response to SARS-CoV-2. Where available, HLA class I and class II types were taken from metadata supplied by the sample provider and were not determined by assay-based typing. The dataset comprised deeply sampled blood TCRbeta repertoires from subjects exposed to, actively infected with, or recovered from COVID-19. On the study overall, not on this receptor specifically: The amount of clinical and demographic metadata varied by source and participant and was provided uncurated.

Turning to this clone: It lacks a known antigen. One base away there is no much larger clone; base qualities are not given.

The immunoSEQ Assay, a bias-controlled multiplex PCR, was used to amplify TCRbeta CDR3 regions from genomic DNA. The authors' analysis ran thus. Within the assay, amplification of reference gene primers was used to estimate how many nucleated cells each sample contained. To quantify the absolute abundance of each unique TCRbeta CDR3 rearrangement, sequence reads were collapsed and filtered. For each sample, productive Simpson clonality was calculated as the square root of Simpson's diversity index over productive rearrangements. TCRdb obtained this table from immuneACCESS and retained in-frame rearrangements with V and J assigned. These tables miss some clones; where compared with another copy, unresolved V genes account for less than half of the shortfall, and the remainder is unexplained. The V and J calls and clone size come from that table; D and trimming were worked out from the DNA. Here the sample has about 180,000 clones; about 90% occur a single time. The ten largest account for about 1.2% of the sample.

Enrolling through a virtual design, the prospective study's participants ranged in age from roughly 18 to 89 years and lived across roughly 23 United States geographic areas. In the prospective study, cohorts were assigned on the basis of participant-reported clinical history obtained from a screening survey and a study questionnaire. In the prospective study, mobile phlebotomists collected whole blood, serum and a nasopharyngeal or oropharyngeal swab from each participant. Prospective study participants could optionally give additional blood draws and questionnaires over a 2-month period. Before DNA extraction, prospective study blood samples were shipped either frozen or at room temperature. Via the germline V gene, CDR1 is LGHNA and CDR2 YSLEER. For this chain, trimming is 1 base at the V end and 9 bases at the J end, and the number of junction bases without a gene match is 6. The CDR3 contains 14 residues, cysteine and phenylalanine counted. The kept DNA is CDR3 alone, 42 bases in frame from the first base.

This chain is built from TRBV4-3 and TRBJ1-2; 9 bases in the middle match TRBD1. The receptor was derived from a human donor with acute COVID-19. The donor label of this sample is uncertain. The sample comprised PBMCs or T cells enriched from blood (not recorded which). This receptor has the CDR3 CASSQGTGAKRYTF. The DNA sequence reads TGCGCCAGCAGCCAAGGGACAGGGGCAAAACGCTACACCTTC.